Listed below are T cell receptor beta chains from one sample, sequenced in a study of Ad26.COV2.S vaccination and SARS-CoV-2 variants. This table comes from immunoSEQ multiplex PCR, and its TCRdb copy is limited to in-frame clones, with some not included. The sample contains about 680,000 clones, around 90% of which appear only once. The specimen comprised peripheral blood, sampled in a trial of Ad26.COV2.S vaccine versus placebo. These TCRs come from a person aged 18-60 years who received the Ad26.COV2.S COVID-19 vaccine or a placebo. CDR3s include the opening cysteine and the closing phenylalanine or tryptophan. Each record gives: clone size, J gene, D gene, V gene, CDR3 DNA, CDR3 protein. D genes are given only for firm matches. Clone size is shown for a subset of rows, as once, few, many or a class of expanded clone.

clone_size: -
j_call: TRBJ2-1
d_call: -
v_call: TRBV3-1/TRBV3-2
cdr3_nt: TGTGCCAGCAGCCAATTATTGGTAGCAACGGCGAATGAGCAGTTCTTC
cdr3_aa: CASSQLLVATANEQFF

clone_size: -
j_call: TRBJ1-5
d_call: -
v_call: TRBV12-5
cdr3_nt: TGTGCTAGTGGTTTAATACTCGGTCAGCCCCAGCATTTT
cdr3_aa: CASGLILGQPQHF

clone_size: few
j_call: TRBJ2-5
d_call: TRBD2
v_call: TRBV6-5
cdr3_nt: TGTGCCAGTCGATCGGGGGGGCAAGAGACCCAGTACTTC
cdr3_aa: CASRSGGQETQYF

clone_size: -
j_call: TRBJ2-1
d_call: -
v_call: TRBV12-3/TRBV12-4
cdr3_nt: TGTGCCAGCAGTTTAGGGGAATACAATGAGCAGTTCTTC
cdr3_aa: CASSLGEYNEQFF

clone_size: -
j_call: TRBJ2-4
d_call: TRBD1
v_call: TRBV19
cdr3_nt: TGTGCCAGTAGTATGTGGACAGGGGAGAACATTCAGTACTTC
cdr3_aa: CASSMWTGENIQYF

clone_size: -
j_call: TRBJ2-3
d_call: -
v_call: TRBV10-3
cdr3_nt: TGTGCCATCAGTGAAGGCGAAATACTCACAGATACGCAGTATTTT
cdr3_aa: CAISEGEILTDTQYF

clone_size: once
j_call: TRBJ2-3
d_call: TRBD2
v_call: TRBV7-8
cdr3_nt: TGTGCCAGCAGCTTAGGCGGGAGGCTAAGCACAGATACGCAGTATTTT
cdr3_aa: CASSLGGRLSTDTQYF

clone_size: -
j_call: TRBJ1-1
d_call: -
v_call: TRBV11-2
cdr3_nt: TGTGCCAGCAGCTTAGAACCTGGGAACACTGAAGCTTTCTTT
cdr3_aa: CASSLEPGNTEAFF

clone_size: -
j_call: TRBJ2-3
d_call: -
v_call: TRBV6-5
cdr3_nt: TGTGCCAGCAGGACACCGACTAGTTTCGATACGCAGTATTTT
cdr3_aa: CASRTPTSFDTQYF

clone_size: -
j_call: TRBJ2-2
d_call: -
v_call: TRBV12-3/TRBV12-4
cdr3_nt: TGTGCCAGCAGTTCAATAAACACCGGGGAGCTGTTTTTT
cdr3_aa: CASSSINTGELFF

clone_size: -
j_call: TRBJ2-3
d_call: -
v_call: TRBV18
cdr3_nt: TGTGCCAGCTCATCCGGGACTCAGTTTTCTAGCACAGATACGCAGTATTTT
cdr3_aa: CASSSGTQFSSTDTQYF

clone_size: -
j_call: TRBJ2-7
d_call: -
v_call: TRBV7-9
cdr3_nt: TGTGCCAGCAGCTCCCCGGTGGGAGTCGCCTACGAGCAGTACTTC
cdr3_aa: CASSSPVGVAYEQYF

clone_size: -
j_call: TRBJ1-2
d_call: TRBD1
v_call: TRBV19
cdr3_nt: TGTGCCAGTAGTATAGATCTGGCAGGGGGAAACTATGGCTACACCTTC
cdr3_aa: CASSIDLAGGNYGYTF

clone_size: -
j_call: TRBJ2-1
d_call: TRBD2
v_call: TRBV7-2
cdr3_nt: TGTGCCAGCAGCTTATACGCCCGGACTAGCGGGAGCAATGAGCAGTTCTTC
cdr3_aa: CASSLYARTSGSNEQFF

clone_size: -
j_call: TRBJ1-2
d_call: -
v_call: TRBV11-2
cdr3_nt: TGTGCCAGCAGCCAACACGAGAACTATGGCTACACCTTC
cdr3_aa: CASSQHENYGYTF

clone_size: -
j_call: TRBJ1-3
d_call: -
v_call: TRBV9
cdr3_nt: TGTGCCAGCAGCCCTTTGGGGGCGCCGGGAAACACCATATATTTT
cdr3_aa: CASSPLGAPGNTIYF

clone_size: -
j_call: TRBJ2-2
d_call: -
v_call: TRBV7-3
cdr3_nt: TGTGCCAGCAGCTCCCCCAAGGGGGACCCGAACACCGGGGAGCTGTTTTTT
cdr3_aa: CASSSPKGDPNTGELFF

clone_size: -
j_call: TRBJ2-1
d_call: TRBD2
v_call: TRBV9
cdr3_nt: TGTGCCAGCAGCGTAGGAGGAGGGACTAGGTCCTTGGTATACAATGAGCAGTTCTTC
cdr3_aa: CASSVGGGTRSLVYNEQFF

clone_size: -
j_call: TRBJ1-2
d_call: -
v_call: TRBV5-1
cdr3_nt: TGCGCCAGCAGCTCGATACCCCGGGGGCCGCGAACAGATTACACCTTC
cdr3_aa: CASSSIPRGPRTDYTF

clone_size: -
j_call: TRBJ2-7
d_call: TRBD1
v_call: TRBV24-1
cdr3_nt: TGTGCCACCAGTGATTTCACAGGGGACGAGCAGTACTTC
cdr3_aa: CATSDFTGDEQYF

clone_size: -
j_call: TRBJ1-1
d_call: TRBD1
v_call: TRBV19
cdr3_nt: TGTGCCAGTACCAAGACAGGGGCGAACACTGAAGCTTTCTTT
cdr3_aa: CASTKTGANTEAFF

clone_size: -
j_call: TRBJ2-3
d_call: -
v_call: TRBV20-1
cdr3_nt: TGCAGTGCTAGCAGGCTGGAAACGCAGTATTTT
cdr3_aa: CSASRLETQYF

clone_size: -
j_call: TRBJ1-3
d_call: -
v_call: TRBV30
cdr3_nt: TGTGCCTGGAGCGGAAAGACCGGGCCAAACACCATATATTTT
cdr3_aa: CAWSGKTGPNTIYF

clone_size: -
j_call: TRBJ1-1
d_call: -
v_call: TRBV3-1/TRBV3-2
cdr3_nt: TGTGCCAGCAGCCAAGGTTACAGGCTGAACACTGAAGCTTTCTTT
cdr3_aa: CASSQGYRLNTEAFF

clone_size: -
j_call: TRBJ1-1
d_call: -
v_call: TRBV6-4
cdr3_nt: TGTGCCAGCAGTATTACCCCGTTGGACACTGAAGCTTTCTTT
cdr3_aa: CASSITPLDTEAFF

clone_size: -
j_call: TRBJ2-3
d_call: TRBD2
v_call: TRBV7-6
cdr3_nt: TGTGCCAGCAGACCGAATAGCGGGGGGGTCACAGATACGCAGTATTTT
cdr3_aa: CASRPNSGGVTDTQYF

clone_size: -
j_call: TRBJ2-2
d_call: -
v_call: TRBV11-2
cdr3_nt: TGTGCCAGCAGAGGGGGGAATTTCGCGAACACCGGGGAGCTGTTTTTT
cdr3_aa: CASRGGNFANTGELFF

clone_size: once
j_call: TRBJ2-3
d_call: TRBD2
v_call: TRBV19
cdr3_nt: TGTGCCAGTAGTATCCACGAGGGAGGGAGCACAGATACGCAGTATTTT
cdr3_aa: CASSIHEGGSTDTQYF

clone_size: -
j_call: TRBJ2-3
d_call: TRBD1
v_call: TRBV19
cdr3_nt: TGTGCCAGCCGGACAGGGAAAACAGATACGCAGTATTTT
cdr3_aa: CASRTGKTDTQYF

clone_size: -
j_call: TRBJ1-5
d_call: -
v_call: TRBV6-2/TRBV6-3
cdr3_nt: TGTGCCAGCAGTTACCCGTTGGACGGACAGCCCCAGCATTTT
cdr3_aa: CASSYPLDGQPQHF

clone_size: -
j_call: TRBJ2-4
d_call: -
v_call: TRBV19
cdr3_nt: TGTGCCAGTAGTTCTCAGGACATTCAGTACTTC
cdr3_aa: CASSSQDIQYF

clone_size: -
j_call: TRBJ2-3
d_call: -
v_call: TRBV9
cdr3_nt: TGTGCCAGCAGCGTCCCTAGCGCTACGCAGTATTTT
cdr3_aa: CASSVPSATQYF

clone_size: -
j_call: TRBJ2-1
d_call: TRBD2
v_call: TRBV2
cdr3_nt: TGTGCCAGCTCTTGGGGGGAGGGAGCATTGAATGAGCAGTTCTTC
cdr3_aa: CASSWGEGALNEQFF

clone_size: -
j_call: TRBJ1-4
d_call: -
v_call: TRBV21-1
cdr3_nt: TGTGCCAGCAGCGGCCGGGTTTTTGAAAAACTGTTTTTT
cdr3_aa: CASSGRVFEKLFF

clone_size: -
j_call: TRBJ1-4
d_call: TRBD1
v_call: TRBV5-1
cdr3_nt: TGCGCCAGCCGCCTGCAGGGGGGAAATGAAAAACTGTTTTTT
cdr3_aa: CASRLQGGNEKLFF

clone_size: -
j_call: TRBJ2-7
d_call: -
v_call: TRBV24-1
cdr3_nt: TGTGCCACCAGTGATTCAGGGCTTAACGAGCAGTACTTC
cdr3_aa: CATSDSGLNEQYF

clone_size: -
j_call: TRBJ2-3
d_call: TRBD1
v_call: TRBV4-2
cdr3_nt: TGTGCCAGCAGCCGAATACAGGGGTCCGACCATACGCAGTATTTT
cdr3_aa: CASSRIQGSDHTQYF

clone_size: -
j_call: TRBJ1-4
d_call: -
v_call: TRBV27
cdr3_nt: TGTGCCAGCAGTTCTGGGCTATCTAATGAAAAACTGTTTTTT
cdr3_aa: CASSSGLSNEKLFF

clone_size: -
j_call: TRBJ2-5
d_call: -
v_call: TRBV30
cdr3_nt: TGTGCCTGGGCGGGGACTCGGGGTCAGACCCAGTACTTC
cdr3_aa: CAWAGTRGQTQYF

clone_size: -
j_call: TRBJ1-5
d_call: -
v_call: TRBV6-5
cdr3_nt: TGTGCCAGCAGTTACTCCCCCACAGGGTGGGGTCAGCCCCAGCATTTT
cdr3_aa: CASSYSPTGWGQPQHF

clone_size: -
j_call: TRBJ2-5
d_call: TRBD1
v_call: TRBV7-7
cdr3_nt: TGTGCTAGCAGCTTAGGCGTTGGACAGGGGCAGACCCAGTACTTC
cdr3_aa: CASSLGVGQGQTQYF

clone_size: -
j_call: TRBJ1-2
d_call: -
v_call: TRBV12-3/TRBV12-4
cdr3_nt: TGTGCCAGCAGTTTGCGGTCCATCGGGGGCTACACCTTC
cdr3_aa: CASSLRSIGGYTF

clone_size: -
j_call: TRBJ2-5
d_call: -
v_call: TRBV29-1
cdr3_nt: TGCAGCACTGCCGCCGGGGGCCAAGAGACCCAGTACTTC
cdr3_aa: CSTAAGGQETQYF

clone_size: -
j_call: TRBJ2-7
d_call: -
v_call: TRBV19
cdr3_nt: TGTGCCAGTAGTATGTCCCCAGGCTACGAGCAGTACTTC
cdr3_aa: CASSMSPGYEQYF

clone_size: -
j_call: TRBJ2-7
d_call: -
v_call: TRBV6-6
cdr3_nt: TGTGCCAGCAGCCACCCTTCCGGGAGCTCCTACGAGCAGTACTTC
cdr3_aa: CASSHPSGSSYEQYF

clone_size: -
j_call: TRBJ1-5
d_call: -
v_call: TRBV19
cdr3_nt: TGTGCCAGTAGTATAGGTCCCGATTATCAGCCCCAGCATTTT
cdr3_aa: CASSIGPDYQPQHF

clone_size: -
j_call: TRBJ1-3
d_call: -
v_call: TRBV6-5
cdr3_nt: TGTGCCAGCAGTTACTCTGGGGCGCCGGGAAACACCATATATTTT
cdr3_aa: CASSYSGAPGNTIYF

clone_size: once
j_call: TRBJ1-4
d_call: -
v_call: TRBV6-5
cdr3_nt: TGTGCCAGCAGCGAGGAGGGGCCCAATGAAAAACTGTTTTTT
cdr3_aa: CASSEEGPNEKLFF

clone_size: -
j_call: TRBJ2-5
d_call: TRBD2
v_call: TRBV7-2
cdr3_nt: TGTGCCAGCAGCTTACGGCTAGCGGGGGTACAAGAGACCCAGTACTTC
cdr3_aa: CASSLRLAGVQETQYF

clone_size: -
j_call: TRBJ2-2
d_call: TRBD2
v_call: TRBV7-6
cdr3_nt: TGTGCCAGCAGCTTAGTGCTAGCGGGAGCCACCGGGGAGCTGTTTTTT
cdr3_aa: CASSLVLAGATGELFF

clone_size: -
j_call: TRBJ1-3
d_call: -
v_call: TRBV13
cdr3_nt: TGTGCCAGCAGCTCTAGGGGGGAATCTGGAAACACCATATATTTT
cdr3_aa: CASSSRGESGNTIYF

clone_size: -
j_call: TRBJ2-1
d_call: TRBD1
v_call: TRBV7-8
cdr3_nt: TGTGCCAGCAGCCCATTGACAGGGGCCTACAATGAGCAGTTCTTC
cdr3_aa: CASSPLTGAYNEQFF

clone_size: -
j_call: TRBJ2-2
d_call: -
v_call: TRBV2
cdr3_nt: TGTGCCAGCAGACTACAGGGTACCGGGGAGCTGTTTTTT
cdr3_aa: CASRLQGTGELFF

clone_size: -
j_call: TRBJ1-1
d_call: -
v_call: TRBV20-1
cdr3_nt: TGCAGTGCTAGTGCGCCTGAAGCTTTCTTT
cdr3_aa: CSASAPEAFF

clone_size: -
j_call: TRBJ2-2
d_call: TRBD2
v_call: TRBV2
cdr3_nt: TGTGCCAGCAGGCCGGGACTAGCGGTCGGGGAGCTGTTTTTT
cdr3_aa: CASRPGLAVGELFF

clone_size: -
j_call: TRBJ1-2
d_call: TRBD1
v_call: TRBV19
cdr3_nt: TGTGCCAGCCGGGACAGGGGAATAGGTGGCTACACCTTC
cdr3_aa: CASRDRGIGGYTF

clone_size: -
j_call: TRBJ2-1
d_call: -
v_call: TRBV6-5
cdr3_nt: TGTGCCAGCAGTATCCGTGGAAATGAGCAGTTCTTC
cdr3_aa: CASSIRGNEQFF